This record looks at one T cell receptor beta chain sequence and its context. This clone was seen only once. Its cognate antigen has yet to be identified. The input lacks base qualities; no much larger clone sits a single base away. The sample holds other DNA sequences that translate to the same CDR3. The germline V end is reduced by 0 bases and the J end by 1 base; junction bases left unmatched: 1. Inclusive of the bounding cysteine and phenylalanine, the CDR3 is 16 residues long. Only CDR3 DNA is held: 48 bases, read in frame from base 1. CDR1 and CDR2 were assigned from the germline V gene as SGHTA and FQGNSA. These data are taken from a study of blood T cell repertoires in COVID-19 (dated by TCRdb to 2018 to 2020). Regarding the study in general: Samples from collaborators originated in the United States, Italy and Spain and spanned both the acute and convalescent phases of COVID-19. The prospective study material was composed of cDNA or gDNA derived from T cells, B-cell-depleted T cells, or PBMCs. The dataset comprised deeply sampled blood TCRbeta repertoires from subjects exposed to, actively infected with, or recovered from COVID-19. The repertoires were made available in a free public database intended to serve as a resource for research on the immune response to SARS-CoV-2. The samples were drawn from two sources: the first 160 participants of the ongoing ImmuneRACE study, and approximately 1,300 subjects contributed by 6 global collaborators. Sample metadata almost always included a de-identified subject ID, COVID-19 status, age in years and sex. Where available, HLA class I and class II types were obtained from metadata supplied by the sample provider rather than from assay-based typing. What the authors observed across the whole study: Clinical and demographic metadata were provided uncurated, with the amount varying by source and participant.

The immunoSEQ Assay, a bias-controlled multiplex PCR, was used to amplify TCRbeta CDR3 regions from genomic DNA. From the authors' description of their analysis: Nucleated cell counts per sample were estimated from amplification of reference gene primers within the assay. To quantify the absolute abundance of each unique TCRbeta CDR3 rearrangement, sequence reads were collapsed and filtered. For each sample, productive Simpson clonality was calculated by taking the square root of Simpson's diversity index across productive rearrangements. Held by TCRdb, this immuneACCESS table contains in-frame sequences only and omits some clones. Under half of the omission traces to an unresolved V gene where checked; the cause of the rest is unknown. V, J and clone size were drawn from that table, and D and trimming were deduced from the DNA. In all, the sample holds around 250,000 clones, and more than 75% of those were seen once. The ten largest clones represent 5% to 6% of the sample.

In Seattle, one collaborating source enrolled patients while the infection was active and tracked those patients longitudinally over the course of disease. Each collaborating institution followed its own protocols to collect whole blood in K2EDTA tubes. Collaborator samples were shipped for TCRbeta analysis as frozen whole blood, isolated PBMCs, or DNA extracted from either sample type. The sequence was collected from a woman at least 80 years old with COVID-19, enrolled during active disease. Sequenced sample: peripheral blood. This sequence uses TRBV7-2 and TRBJ2-3, and 10 junction bases match TRBD2. The nucleotides are TGTGCCAGCAGCTTAGCCCTAGCGGGGGGCACAGATACGCAGTATTTT. This codes for CASSLALAGGTDTQYF.